A selection of T cell receptor beta chains follows, all from one sample in a study of cytomegalovirus exposure and HLA in healthy donors. The method was immunoSEQ multiplex PCR; TCRdb's version includes in-frame clones alone and lacks a portion of them. The sample includes 160,000 or so clones, more than 65% of them seen just once. The sample was PBMCs. These receptors came from a man aged 50-59 years in good health and CMV-seropositive. Each CDR3 is given with its conserved first and last residue.

cdr3_length	v_call	j_call	cdr3_aa
16	TRBV27	TRBJ2-1	CASSGTGPSYYNEQFF
14	TRBV30	TRBJ1-3	CACPIQDAGNTIYF
17	TRBV4-1	TRBJ1-4	CASSRTLGTGGNEKLFF
15	TRBV28	TRBJ1-2	CASSNGQRGGYGYTF
14	TRBV6-4	TRBJ2-2	CASSVQGNTGELFF
16	TRBV9	TRBJ2-7	CASSVGVGGTAYEQYF
14	TRBV9	TRBJ2-2	CASSVGGEVGELFF
16	TRBV5-6	TRBJ2-1	CASSLYPSGTYNEQFF
15	TRBV5-1	TRBJ2-5	CASSLVAGGEETQYF
16	TRBV5-1	TRBJ1-1	CASSLLPGQGGSEAFF
14	TRBV9	TRBJ2-4	CASSVGLAADIQYF
15	TRBV5-1	TRBJ2-3	CASSTGQVSTDTQYF
17	TRBV2	TRBJ1-1	CASSEEAQGAGNTEAFF
12	TRBV9	TRBJ1-2	CASSAGDSLDTF
15	TRBV5-1	TRBJ2-7	CASRGGTGETYEQYF
14	TRBV28	TRBJ2-1	CASGAGQNYNEQFF
12	TRBV7-9	TRBJ2-2	CANNRDTGELFF
14	TRBV21-1	TRBJ1-1	CASSKSRGNTEAFF
13	TRBV9	TRBJ2-5	CASSFQGTETQYF
13	TRBV6-5	TRBJ1-1	CASSYGQNTEAFF
14	TRBV5-4	TRBJ1-2	CASSLGQGPYGYTF
14	TRBV6-1	TRBJ2-3	CASSGGQPPDTQYF
12	TRBV27	TRBJ1-1	CASKEGNTEAFF
14	TRBV27	TRBJ1-2	CASSFWQGADGYTF
15	TRBV5-4	TRBJ1-3	CASSSGGGPGNTIYF
20	TRBV18	TRBJ1-3	CASSAWDRGLWAYSGNTIYF
13	TRBV9	TRBJ1-4	CASSARTGEKLFF
16	TRBV19	TRBJ1-5	CASSQGQGGVGQPQHF
14	TRBV11-2	TRBJ2-5	CASSLGWSEETQYF